This T cell receptor (beta chain) originates from a study of blood T cell repertoires in COVID-19. Across the whole study: Sites across the United States, Italy and Spain contributed samples from acute and convalescent COVID-19. T cells, B-cell-depleted T cells, or PBMCs provided the cDNA or gDNA that served as material.

Source study methods: Researchers report that nucleated cell counts were estimated from reference gene primer amplification. Clones were read by immunoSEQ multiplex PCR, and TCRdb kept only the in-frame ones, dropping some. That table furnishes V, J and clone size, whereas the DNA furnished D and trimming. The repertoire consists of around 250,000 clones, with approximately 78% occurring once and the leading ten covering approximately 3.2%. The sequence was collected from a young woman with acute or convalescent COVID-19. The sequencing sample was made of peripheral blood.

CDR3 in amino acids: CASSQRGGPGNQPQHF. The DNA for the CDR3 is TGTGCCAGCAGCCAACGGGGGGGACCGGGCAATCAGCCCCAGCATTTT. The chain joins TRBV3-1 (or the pseudogene TRBV3-2) to TRBJ1-5; possibly TRBD1 for D (5 bases). The CDR3 extends over 16 amino acids. V lost 2 bases and J lost 2, with 13 bases in between. Germline CDR1 LGHDT, CDR2 YNNKEL (reference sequence).